Shown below are 4 T cell receptor beta chains from a single sample sequenced in a study of T-cell memory formation after mild COVID-19. Via MiXCR, TCRdb re-called the 5' RACE reads, giving one row per CDR3 protein. The sample contains 400,000 to 450,000 distinct CDR3 sequences, more than 15% of which appear only once. The specimen was PBMCs or a T cell subset sorted from them (not recorded which). The source is a man younger than 35 who had mild COVID-19 (a few samples of this study predate the infection). Cell type and time point are not known.

The chain combines TRBV5-6 with TRBJ1-2; 11 nucleotides agree with TRBD1. The CDR3 totals 15 residues. CDR1 and CDR2 from the germline V gene are SGHDT and YYEEEE. V was clipped by 4 bases and J by 3 bases; unmatched bases: 5. This CDR3 is CASSPDRGHDYGYTF. In DNA form, the CDR3 reads TGTGCCAGCAGCCCGGACAGGGGGCATGACTATGGCTACACCTTC.

In this sample, this clonotype turned up a few times. The chain couples TRBV5-1 to TRBJ2-1, with TRBD1 identical over 8 bases. Germline V gives CDR1 SGHRS, CDR2 YFSETQ. With V trimmed by 4 bases and J by 8 bases, 2 bases remained unmatched. This CDR3 region has 12 residues. The CDR3 reads CASSQDRDEQFF. CDR3 DNA: TGCGCCAGCAGCCAGGACAGGGATGAGCAGTTCTTC.

This clonotype has a count of ten or more. The V gene is TRBV5-1, the J gene TRBJ1-4; D remains unclear. CDR3 length: 12 amino acids. With 4 bases removed from V and 6 bases from J, the gap between germline ends came to 7 bases. Germline lookup yields CDR1 SGHRS and CDR2 YFSETQ. The CDR3 reads CASSREDEKLFF. CDR3 coding DNA: TGCGCCAGCAGCAGAGAGGATGAAAAACTGTTTTTT.

This clonotype was counted between two and nine times. The gene calls are TRBV29-1 and TRBJ2-7; 8 bases are shared with TRBD1. The CDR3 runs to 15 residues. CDR1 SQVTM and CDR2 ANQGSEA come from the germline V gene. Trimming took 2 bases from V and 7 from J; bases not matched to a gene: 13. CDR3 nucleotides: TGCAGCGTTGAACAAGGGACAGGTCCCGGAAAAGAGCAGTACTTC. This encodes CSVEQGTGPGKEQYF.